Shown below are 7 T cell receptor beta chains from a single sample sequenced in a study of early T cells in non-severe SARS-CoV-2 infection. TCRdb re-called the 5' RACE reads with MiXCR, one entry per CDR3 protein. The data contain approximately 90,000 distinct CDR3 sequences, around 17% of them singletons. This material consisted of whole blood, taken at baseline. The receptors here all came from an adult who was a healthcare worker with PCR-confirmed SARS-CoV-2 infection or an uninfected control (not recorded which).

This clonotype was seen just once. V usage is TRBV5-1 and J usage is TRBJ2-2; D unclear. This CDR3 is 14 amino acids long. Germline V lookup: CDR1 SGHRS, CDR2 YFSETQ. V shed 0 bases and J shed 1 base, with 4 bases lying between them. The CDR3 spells CASSLGQNTGELFF. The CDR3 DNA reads TGCGCCAGCAGCTTGGGACAGAACACCGGGGAGCTGTTTTTT.

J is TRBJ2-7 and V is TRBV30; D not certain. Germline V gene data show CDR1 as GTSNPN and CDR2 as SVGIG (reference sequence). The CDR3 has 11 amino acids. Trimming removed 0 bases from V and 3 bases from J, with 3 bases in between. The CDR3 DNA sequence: TGTGCCTGGAGTGTGGACTACGAGCAGTACTTC. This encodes CAWSVDYEQYF.

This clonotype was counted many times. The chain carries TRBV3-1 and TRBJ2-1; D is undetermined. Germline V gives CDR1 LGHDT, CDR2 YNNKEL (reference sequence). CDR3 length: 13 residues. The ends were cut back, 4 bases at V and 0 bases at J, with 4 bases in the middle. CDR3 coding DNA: TGTGCCAGCAGCCCATCCTCCTACAATGAGCAGTTCTTC. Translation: CASSPSSYNEQFF.

This chain's CDR3 is CASTSRPGGEQFF. For the CDR3, the DNA is TGCGCCAGCACCTCCCGGCCAGGGGGGGAGCAGTTCTTC. V gene TRBV10-2 combines with J gene TRBJ2-1, with a possible D match to TRBD1 (7 bases). The CDR3 is made up of 13 amino acids. V was cut by 7 bases and J by 10 bases, with 17 bases left in between. Germline loops: CDR1 WSHSY, CDR2 SAAADI.

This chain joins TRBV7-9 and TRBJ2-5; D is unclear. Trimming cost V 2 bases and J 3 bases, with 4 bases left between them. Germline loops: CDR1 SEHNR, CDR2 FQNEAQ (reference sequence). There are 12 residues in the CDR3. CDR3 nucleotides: TGTGCCAGCAGCTTATGGGAAGAGACCCAGTACTTC. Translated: CASSLWEETQYF.

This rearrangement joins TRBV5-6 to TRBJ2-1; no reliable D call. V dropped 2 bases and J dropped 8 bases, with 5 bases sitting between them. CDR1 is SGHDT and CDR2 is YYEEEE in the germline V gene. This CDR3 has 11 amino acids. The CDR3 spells CASSFSHEQFF. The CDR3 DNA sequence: TGTGCCAGCAGCTTCTCTCATGAGCAGTTCTTC.

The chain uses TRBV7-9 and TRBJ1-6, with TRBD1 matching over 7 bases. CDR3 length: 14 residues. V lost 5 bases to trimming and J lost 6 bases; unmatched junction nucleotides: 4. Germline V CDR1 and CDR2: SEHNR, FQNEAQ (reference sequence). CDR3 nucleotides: TGTGCCAGCAGCAAGACAGGGCCTAATTCACCCCTCCACTTT. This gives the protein CASSKTGPNSPLHF.